The rows below give T cell receptor beta chains drawn from one sample of a study of blood T cell repertoires in COVID-19. Sequencing used immunoSEQ multiplex PCR; TCRdb keeps in-frame clones, though not all of them. Of 250,000 to 350,000 clones in the sample, approximately 86% were seen once. Sequenced sample: peripheral blood. The receptor set was obtained from a woman aged 50 to 60 who had recovered from COVID-19. CDR3s include the opening cysteine and the closing phenylalanine or tryptophan. D genes are given only for firm matches. A clone size is listed for some rows: how often the clone was seen (once, few, many), or a class if it is expanded.

-,TRBJ2-7,once,TRBV27,CASSSGVSSYEQYF,TGTGCCAGCAGTTCGGGGGTGAGCTCCTACGAGCAGTACTTC
TRBD2,TRBJ2-3,-,TRBV7-9,CASSHGLAGTDTQYF,TGTGCCAGCAGCCACGGACTAGCGGGAACGGATACGCAGTATTTT
-,TRBJ2-7,-,TRBV19,CASSMGQGASYEQYF,TGTGCCAGTAGTATGGGGCAGGGTGCGTCCTACGAGCAGTACTTC
TRBD1,TRBJ1-1,-,TRBV5-1,CASSSGTGGMNTEAFF,TGCGCCAGCAGCTCCGGGACAGGGGGCATGAACACTGAAGCTTTCTTT
TRBD1,TRBJ2-5,-,TRBV7-9,CASSRGQGETQYF,TGTGCCAGCAGCCGGGGACAGGGAGAGACCCAGTACTTC
TRBD1,TRBJ1-3,-,TRBV7-3,CASSPGPPAGTGPSGNTIYF,TGTGCCAGCAGCCCCGGGCCCCCCGCCGGGACAGGTCCTTCGGGAAACACCATATATTTT
TRBD1,TRBJ2-7,-,TRBV6-7,CASSPRTGENYEQYF,TGTGCCAGCAGTCCTAGGACAGGGGAAAACTACGAGCAGTACTTC
-,TRBJ1-2,-,TRBV7-2,CASSLGPGLDGYTF,TGTGCCAGCAGCTTAGGCCCAGGCTTAGACGGCTACACCTTC
TRBD1,TRBJ1-2,-,TRBV6-5,CASILSGTGYYGYTF,TGTGCCAGCATCCTCTCCGGGACAGGATACTATGGCTACACCTTC
TRBD2,TRBJ2-1,-,TRBV6-5,CASSSTGLVPNEQFF,TGTGCCAGCAGTTCCACGGGACTAGTCCCCAATGAGCAGTTCTTC
-,TRBJ2-3,once,TRBV3-1/TRBV3-2,CASSPGDFSHSADTQYF,TGTGCCAGCAGCCCCGGGGACTTCTCCCACTCGGCGGATACGCAGTATTTT
TRBD2,TRBJ2-1,-,TRBV7-9,CASSLLAGGPREQFF,TGTGCCAGCAGCCTACTAGCGGGGGGGCCGCGCGAGCAGTTCTTC
-,TRBJ2-5,-,TRBV2,CASKEDQETQYF,TGTGCCAGCAAGGAGGACCAAGAGACCCAGTACTTC
TRBD2,TRBJ2-3,-,TRBV9,CASSRKSASGGVLTDTQYF,TGTGCCAGCAGCCGCAAATCGGCTAGCGGGGGGGTTCTCACAGATACGCAGTATTTT
TRBD2,TRBJ2-1,-,TRBV6-5,CASSYSRLAGVEQFF,TGTGCCAGCAGTTACTCAAGGCTAGCGGGAGTTGAGCAGTTCTTC
-,TRBJ2-7,-,TRBV7-2,CASSLKGGSYEQYF,TGTGCCAGCAGCTTAAAAGGAGGGTCCTACGAGCAGTACTTC
-,TRBJ1-1,-,TRBV5-4,CASSFGGTTEAFF,TGTGCCAGCAGCTTCGGGGGGACCACTGAAGCTTTCTTT
TRBD2,TRBJ2-3,-,TRBV3-1/TRBV3-2,CASSPLEGLADFLTDTQYF,TGTGCCAGCAGCCCCTTGGAGGGCCTAGCGGACTTCCTTACAGATACGCAGTATTTT
-,TRBJ1-1,-,TRBV20-1,CSAGILRKAFF,TGCAGTGCTGGAATTCTGCGGAAAGCTTTCTTT
-,TRBJ2-7,-,TRBV28,CASGPYYEQYF,TGTGCCAGCGGGCCTTACTACGAGCAGTACTTC
TRBD1,TRBJ2-3,once,TRBV7-2,CASSLALRGQFFTDTQYF,TGTGCCAGCAGCTTAGCGCTAAGGGGACAGTTTTTCACAGATACGCAGTATTTT
TRBD1,TRBJ1-6,-,TRBV20-1,CSASSGTGDSPLHF,TGCAGTGCTAGTTCCGGGACAGGGGATTCACCCCTCCACTTT
-,TRBJ1-2,-,TRBV18,CASSQLQGNYGYTF,TGTGCCAGCTCACAATTGCAGGGGAATTATGGCTACACCTTC
TRBD1,TRBJ2-3,-,TRBV3-1/TRBV3-2,CASSQMSRGLTDTQYF,TGTGCCAGCAGCCAAATGAGCAGGGGGCTGACAGATACGCAGTATTTT
-,TRBJ2-3,-,TRBV27,CASSFRSRDTDTQYF,TGTGCCAGCAGTTTCAGGTCGAGGGACACAGATACGCAGTATTTT
-,TRBJ1-1,-,TRBV5-6,CASSGLTVENTEAFF,TGTGCCAGCAGCGGATTGACAGTTGAAAACACTGAAGCTTTCTTT
-,TRBJ2-3,-,TRBV11-1,CASRQNYPPDTQYF,TGTGCCAGCAGACAAAACTACCCGCCAGATACGCAGTATTTT
-,TRBJ2-1,-,TRBV25-1,CASSEPPVDEQFF,TGTGCCAGCAGTGAACCCCCAGTCGATGAGCAGTTCTTC
-,TRBJ1-1,-,TRBV27,CASSFGQRREAFF,TGTGCCAGCAGTTTCGGACAGAGACGTGAAGCTTTCTTT
-,TRBJ2-7,-,TRBV7-2,CASSLNRDYEQYF,TGTGCCAGCAGCTTAAACAGGGACTACGAGCAGTACTTC
-,TRBJ1-2,-,TRBV11-2,CASSLDSTDDYGYTF,TGTGCCAGCAGCTTAGATAGCACGGATGACTATGGCTACACCTTC
-,TRBJ1-4,-,TRBV5-1,CASSLQGQEKLFF,TGCGCCAGCAGCTTACAGGGCCAAGAAAAACTGTTTTTT
TRBD2,TRBJ2-1,-,TRBV9,CASSGTSGYNEQFF,TGTGCCAGCAGCGGGACTAGCGGATACAATGAGCAGTTCTTC
TRBD2,TRBJ2-5,-,TRBV5-1,CASSFWREGLETQYF,TGCGCCAGCAGCTTCTGGCGGGAGGGCCTTGAGACCCAGTACTTC
-,TRBJ1-2,-,TRBV4-3,CASSQDQGAGFDGYTF,TGCGCCAGCAGCCAAGATCAGGGTGCAGGGTTCGATGGCTACACCTTC
TRBD2,TRBJ2-3,-,TRBV5-1,CASSFGSGGTDTQYF,TGCGCCAGCAGCTTCGGAAGCGGGGGAACAGATACGCAGTATTTT
TRBD2,TRBJ2-3,-,TRBV7-3,CASSPGLAGGADTQYF,TGTGCCAGCAGCCCAGGGCTAGCGGGGGGTGCAGATACGCAGTATTTT
-,TRBJ2-1,-,TRBV24-1,CATSDDRKQFF,TGTGCCACCAGTGATGACAGGAAGCAGTTCTTC
-,TRBJ2-4,-,TRBV27,CASSLQAGRAKNIQYF,TGTGCCAGCAGTTTACAGGCGGGGCGGGCCAAAAACATTCAGTACTTC
TRBD1,TRBJ1-1,-,TRBV25-1,CASKGTGRNTEAFF,TGTGCCAGCAAGGGGACAGGGAGAAACACTGAAGCTTTCTTT
TRBD2,TRBJ2-7,-,TRBV9,CASSRGGHSYEQYF,TGTGCCAGCAGCCGGGGGGGGCACTCCTACGAGCAGTACTTC
-,TRBJ1-2,-,TRBV19,CASSPPYQGYTF,TGTGCCAGTAGTCCGCCTTACCAGGGCTACACCTTC
TRBD2,TRBJ2-3,-,TRBV9,CASSEREGSIDTQYF,TGTGCCAGCAGCGAACGGGAGGGCTCAATAGATACGCAGTATTTT
-,TRBJ1-2,-,TRBV20-1,CSASLGSRYTF,TGCAGTGCTAGCCTTGGGAGCCGCTACACCTTC
-,TRBJ2-7,few,TRBV4-3,CASSQETRYEQYF,TGCGCCAGCAGCCAAGAAACGCGGTACGAGCAGTACTTC
-,TRBJ2-3,-,TRBV2,CAGAPHLDTDTQYF,TGTGCCGGAGCGCCGCATTTGGACACAGATACGCAGTATTTT
-,TRBJ2-2,-,TRBV19,CASSILTANTGELFF,TGTGCCAGTAGTATTCTAACAGCGAACACCGGGGAGCTGTTTTTT
-,TRBJ2-7,-,TRBV12-3/TRBV12-4,CASSSLLGGEQYF,TGTGCCAGCAGTTCCCTACTCGGAGGGGAGCAGTACTTC
TRBD2,TRBJ2-7,-,TRBV4-1,CASSQGTSGGGYEQYF,TGCGCCAGCAGCCAAGGAACTAGCGGGGGGGGCTACGAGCAGTACTTC
TRBD1,TRBJ2-7,-,TRBV27,CASTRDRSSYEQYF,TGTGCCAGCACCAGGGACAGGAGCTCCTACGAGCAGTACTTC
TRBD1,TRBJ1-2,once,TRBV2,CASRAPRGRDYGYTF,TGTGCCAGCAGGGCACCCAGGGGGCGGGACTATGGCTACACCTTC
TRBD2,TRBJ2-3,-,TRBV13,CASSYTSGPGDTQYF,TGTGCCAGCAGTTATACTAGCGGCCCAGGAGATACGCAGTATTTT